These 12 T cell receptor beta chains share one sample of origin, sequenced in a study of graft-versus-host responses after intestinal transplantation. Here immunoSEQ multiplex PCR was the method, and the copy in TCRdb shows in-frame clones only, minus some. Here the sample spans a few thousand clones, over 70% being singletons. Time point given: postoperative day 105 after intestinal transplantation (dayNNNN = postoperative day). Investigators treated the graft tissue so that it released intraepithelial and lamina propria lymphocytes. The material was ileum tissue, obtained 105 days after intestinal transplantation. The receptors come from a human patient who received an intestinal transplant, so some T cells may come from the graft donor.

This chain joins TRBV18 and TRBJ2-3; the match to TRBD1 covers 8 bases. The V segment lost 0 bases and the J segment 0 bases; nucleotides outside the gene matches: 2. CDR1 and CDR2 from the germline V gene are KGHSH and LQKENI. There are 16 residues in the CDR3. The CDR3 region has the DNA TGTGCCAGCTCACCACCGCAGGGGGCTAGCACAGATACGCAGTATTTT. Its translation: CASSPPQGASTDTQYF.

This chain joins TRBV6-4 and TRBJ1-1; no definite D call. The CDR3 has 13 amino acids. The V end lost 0 bases, the J end lost 2 bases, and 4 bases lay between the germline ends. Looked up from germline, CDR1 is MRHNA and CDR2 is SNTAGT. CDR3 protein: CASSDSDNTEAFF. The DNA for the CDR3 is TGTGCCAGCAGTGACTCGGACAACACTGAAGCTTTCTTT.

This sequence joins TRBV27 and TRBJ2-1; 12 bases fit TRBD2. Germline V lookup: CDR1 MNHEY, CDR2 SMNVEV (reference sequence). The junction had 4 bases not matched to a gene; V was cut back by 5 bases and J by 8 bases. The CDR3 sequence is 14 residues long. CDR3 sequence: CASSLRTSGDEQFF. In DNA, the CDR3 is TGTGCCAGCAGTCTCCGGACTAGCGGGGATGAGCAGTTCTTC.

The chain links TRBV5-4 to TRBJ2-7; perhaps TRBD2 as D (6 bases). V was pared by 0 bases and J by 1 base, with 11 bases between. Looked up from germline, CDR1 is SGHNT and CDR2 is YYREEE (reference sequence). CDR3 size: 15 residues. CDR3 in DNA: TGTGCCAGCAGCTTGGGACGGGAGAGGTCCTACGAGCAGTACTTC. This sequence encodes CASSLGRERSYEQYF.

The CDR3 loop reads CASSEGLAKGFHEQYF. CDR3 in DNA: TGTGCCAGCAGTGAAGGCCTAGCAAAGGGTTTCCACGAGCAGTACTTC. J is TRBJ2-7 and V is TRBV2, with D perhaps TRBD2 (5 bases). The CDR3 contains 16 residues. CDR1 is SNHLY, CDR2 FYNNEI, per germline. V lost 1 base and J lost 5, with 18 bases in between.

Here the CDR3 reads CASRRQGNEQFF. The CDR3 DNA follows: TGTGCCAGCAGACGACAGGGCAATGAGCAGTTCTTC. The V gene is TRBV5-6, the J gene TRBJ2-1, with TRBD1 identical over 7 bases. This CDR3 has 12 amino acids. V trimming: 5 bases; J trimming: 6 bases; junction bases outside the gene matches: 2. Per germline, CDR1 SGHDT and CDR2 YYEEEE.

This rearrangement joins TRBV6-5 to TRBJ2-1; D unresolved. The CDR3 contains 12 residues. V was shortened by 2 bases and J by 10 bases, with 9 bases between the two germline ends. Germline CDR1 MNHEY, CDR2 SVGAGI. The chain's CDR3 is CASSYDPAEQFF. DNA for the CDR3: TGTGCCAGCAGTTACGACCCAGCCGAGCAGTTCTTC.

A word on this clone: One end of the junction fails to match germline, which may point to a read error. This chain connects TRBV2 to TRBJ1-1; D unresolved. Germline CDR1 reads SNHLY; CDR2 reads FYNNEI. CDR3 size: 18 residues. The CDR3 DNA is TGTGCCAGCAGCGAAGGTTCGGGGAATTTACAGCTTTTCGCTGAAGCTTTCTTT. This translates into CASSEGSGNLQLFAEAFF.

V gene TRBV27 combines with J gene TRBJ2-7, with TRBD2 identical over 10 bases. This CDR3 spans 15 amino acids. Germline lookup yields CDR1 MNHEY and CDR2 SMNVEV (reference sequence). V trimming: 3 bases; J trimming: 2 bases; junction bases outside the gene matches: 4. The CDR3 DNA sequence: TGTGCCAGCAGTTTTGTAGCGGGAGGAACCTACGAGCAGTACTTC. Translation: CASSFVAGGTYEQYF.

This chain uses TRBV5-1 with TRBJ2-4; 10 positions agree with TRBD1. Germline V gives CDR1 SGHRS, CDR2 YFSETQ. V lost 4 bases and J lost 8; bases outside the gene matches: 6. This CDR3 contains 14 residues. CDR3 loop: CASSETGGEDIQYF. The CDR3 DNA reads as TGCGCCAGCAGCGAGACAGGGGGCGAGGACATTCAGTACTTC.

The chain employs TRBV19 and TRBJ2-7; D is unresolved. The CDR3 is 15 residues long. Looked up from germline, CDR1 is LNHDA and CDR2 is SQIVND (reference sequence). V lost 10 bases to trimming and J lost 0 bases, with 19 bases between them. The CDR3 region is CAIDVPLQSSYEQYF. The CDR3, as DNA: TGTGCCATCGACGTGCCCTTACAGAGCTCCTACGAGCAGTACTTC.

The chain couples TRBV29-1 to TRBJ1-2; D unresolved. CDR3 length: 11 amino acids. In germline, CDR1 is SQVTM, CDR2 ANQGSEA. Deletions cut 3 bases from V and 1 base from J, with 3 bases between. The CDR3 reads CSVDSNYGYTF. The CDR3, as DNA: TGCAGCGTTGACAGTAACTATGGCTACACCTTC.